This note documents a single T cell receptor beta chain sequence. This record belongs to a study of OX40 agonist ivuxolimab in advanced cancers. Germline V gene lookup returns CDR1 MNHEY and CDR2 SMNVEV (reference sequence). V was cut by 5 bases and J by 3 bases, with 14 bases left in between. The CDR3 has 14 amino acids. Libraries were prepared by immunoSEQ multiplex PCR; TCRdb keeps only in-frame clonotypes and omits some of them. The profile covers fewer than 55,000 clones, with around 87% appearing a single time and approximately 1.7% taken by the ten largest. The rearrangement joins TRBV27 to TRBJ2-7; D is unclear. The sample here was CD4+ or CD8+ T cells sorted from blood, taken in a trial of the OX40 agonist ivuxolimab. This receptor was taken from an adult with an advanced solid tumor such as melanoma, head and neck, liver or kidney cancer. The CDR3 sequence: CASSQRYSLYEQYF. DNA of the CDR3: TGTGCCAGCAGTCAAAGGTACAGTCTCTACGAGCAGTACTTC.